This T cell receptor beta chain was identified in a study of T cell responses to AZD1222 COVID-19 vaccine. Overall study context: Second-dose schedules of about 4 or about 12 weeks were combined.

To note about this clone: No antigen is known for it.

Generated by immunoSEQ multiplex PCR, the TCRdb table keeps only in-frame clones and is missing some. Of under 95,000 clones listed, about nine tenths were seen once; the top ten hold 2% to 2.5%. Losses at the gene ends were 3 bases for V and 7 bases for J; bases not matched to a gene: 9. Germline V gene sequence: CDR1 SGHTA, CDR2 FQGNSA. The CDR3 consists of 14 residues. Study-wide results and caveats: Donors, mostly white British, included more females; clonal diversity was possibly underestimated. Spike-specific TCR breadth and depth rose after two AZD1222 doses.

The rearrangement links TRBV7-2 to TRBJ2-7; 7 bases are shared with TRBD2. This sample comprised peripheral blood, obtained on day 0 of AZD1222 vaccination. The clonotype comes from an adult in good health. The CDR3 loop reads CASSLSWEGSEQYF. The CDR3 DNA is TGTGCCAGCAGCTTGTCTTGGGAGGGCAGTGAGCAGTACTTC.